This paragraph reports one T cell receptor (beta chain). The antigen this receptor binds is unknown. Per-base qualities were not stored, and no clone one base away is much larger. Moderately to severely active disease, a Clinical Activity Score of at least 3, a NOSPECS grade of at least 4, and a duration under 3 months were present in ophthalmopathy patients. Any patient with an uncontrolled infection, another autoimmune disease, pregnancy or lactation was excluded. Clinical symptoms, serum thyroxine and TRAb, thyroid ultrasound, and orbital computed tomography formed the basis for the diagnoses. Ficoll-Paque density gradient centrifugation was used to isolate PBMCs from approximately 11 ml of fresh peripheral blood. Trizol reagent was used to extract total RNA, and RNA quality was then checked on an Agilent 2100 Bioanalyzer. For CDR1 and CDR2, the germline V gene (reference sequence) lists DFQATT and SNEGSKA. The CDR3 has 18 amino acids, counting the end cysteine and phenylalanine. Only the CDR3 DNA stays, 54 bases, in frame from base 1. Here V drops 6 bases and J drops 2 bases, and the junction holds 14 bases not matched to any gene.

The sample originates from a study of T cells in Graves' hyperthyroidism and ophthalmopathy (dated by TCRdb to between 2018 and 2020). Study-wide context: Peripheral blood was collected at initial diagnosis, before any treatment. In addition, the study compared T-cell repertoires in thyroid tissue and in blood from six Graves' hyperthyroidism patients. Prospective prediction of ophthalmopathy was tested in an independent validation cohort of 18 to 20 hyperthyroidism patients and 17 patients who later progressed to ophthalmopathy. According to the paper, TCR Vbeta CDR3 sequencing was carried out on about 140 peripheral blood samples, which came from approximately 43 ophthalmopathy, 75 to 80 hyperthyroidism and roughly 17 progressor patients. The roughly 90 discovery patients were divided at random into training and test sets in a 7:3 ratio. To identify distinguishing TCR V-J signatures, a discovery cohort of around 98 patients was used, comprising 43 with Graves' ophthalmopathy and around 57 with stable Graves' hyperthyroidism. After blood sampling, hyperthyroidism patients were treated with methimazole at a starting dose of 30 mg daily, and ophthalmopathy patients were treated with high-dose intravenous methylprednisolone.

The full study reports these points: Most expanded thyroid clonotypes (frequency above 0.001) were also detected in blood, a finding suggesting that blood repertoires may reflect thyroid immune responses. Ophthalmopathy was separated from stable hyperthyroidism by a 13 V-J signature model, with approximately 85% sensitivity and 81% to 83% specificity obtained in cross-validation and 80%/75% obtained in testing. During validation, the model predicted progression to ophthalmopathy a median of approximately 7 months ahead of onset, with almost 71% sensitivity and 72.22% specificity. No statistical method was used to set the sample size in advance, and investigators knew the group allocation.

The TCR beta CDR3 regions were amplified from the RNA transcripts. The first round of RT-PCR for the TCR CDR3 was performed with the HTBI primer set and the Qiagen OneStep RT-PCR kit. Libraries were constructed in a second round of multiplex PCR, after which size selection and purification were performed. Paired-end sequencing of the libraries was performed with 100 bp reads on an Illumina HiSeq2000. As for the original processing: Raw data were processed with SOAPnuke, discarding reads with adapters, uncalled bases, mean Phred below 15, or no exact constant-primer or identifier match. High-quality paired reads were merged using COPE v1.2.5, and each unique nucleotide sequence was defined as a clonotype. MiTCR v1.1 was used to align the clonotypes against IMGT TRBV, TRBD and TRBJ reference segments. The analysis included only V-J combinations with a frequency above 0.0001, which together covered more than 98% of the repertoires. A TCS score was defined as the ratio between F50 (clonal expansion) and ExV (chaos), using BLOSUM62-based TCRdist between CDR3 peptides within each V-J. Welch's t-statistics and random forest reduced fewer than 550 V-J features to 13, which were used in a naive Bayes classifier (R e1071). TCRdb passed the public sequencing reads through fastp at Q25 and MiXCR, retaining productive beta sequences. Under each unique CDR3 protein, matching rows form one entry showing the most common genes and DNA. The authors' filters were not applied to this entry. The table for this sample lists about 370,000 distinct CDR3 sequences; roughly 15% of them were counted only once. The ten largest clones take up around 20% of the sample.

This TCR was sampled from an older woman with Graves' ophthalmopathy. Sequenced material: blood. The V and J genes are TRBV20-1 and TRBJ2-5; the junction holds 14 bases that match TRBD2. The encoded CDR3 is CSATGLAGGRGNQETQYF. In nucleotides, the sequence is TGCAGTGCCACTGGACTAGCGGGAGGACGGGGTAATCAAGAGACCCAGTACTTC.